This T cell receptor (beta chain) was captured by sequencing in a study of vaccination and CD4 T cells after COVID-19. About the research overall: Median time from COVID diagnosis to post-COVID sampling was over 85 days (35 to 161).

Documented treatment: approximately 11-day PBMC culture with coronavirus spike peptide pools or control peptides (ViraFEST assay). Expanded clonotypes were found by TCR sequencing after peptide-pool stimulation (ViraFEST). This clonotype was seen only once. No antigen is known for it. The Oncomine TCR Beta short-read assay was applied to DNA of cultured CD4+ T cells. The template was genomic DNA from cultured CD4+ T cells. TCRdb called the PCR reads again in MiXCR, with one record for every CDR3 protein. The sample has approximately 13,000 distinct CDR3 sequences, roughly 63% seen once; the top ten hold 6.2%. J was trimmed by 6 bases and V by 8 bases; bases with no gene match: 3. Germline CDR1 is SNHLY and CDR2 is FYNNEI. The CDR3 loop spans 12 amino acids.

The source of this sequence is a human donor who had recovered from COVID-19. Specimen: CD4+ T cells from blood, cultured in vitro. The chain combines TRBV2 with TRBJ2-1; 8 nucleotides align to TRBD1. The CDR3 here is CASGDRGNEQFF. CDR3 DNA: TGTGCCAGCGGCGACAGGGGCAATGAGCAGTTCTTC.